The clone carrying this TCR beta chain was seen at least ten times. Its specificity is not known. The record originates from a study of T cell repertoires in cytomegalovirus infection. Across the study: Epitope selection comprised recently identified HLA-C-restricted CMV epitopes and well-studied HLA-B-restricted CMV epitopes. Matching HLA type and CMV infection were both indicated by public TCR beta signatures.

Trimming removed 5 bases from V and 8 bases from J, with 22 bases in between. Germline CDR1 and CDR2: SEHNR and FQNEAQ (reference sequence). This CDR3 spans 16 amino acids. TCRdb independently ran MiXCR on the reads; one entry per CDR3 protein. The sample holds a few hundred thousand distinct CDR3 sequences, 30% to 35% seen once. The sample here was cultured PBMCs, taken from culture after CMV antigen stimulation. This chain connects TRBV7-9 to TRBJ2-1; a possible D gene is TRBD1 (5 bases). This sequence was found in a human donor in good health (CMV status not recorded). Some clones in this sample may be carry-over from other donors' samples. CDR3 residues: CASSGRKLQGIHEQFF. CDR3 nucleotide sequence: TGTGCCAGCAGCGGACGGAAGCTGCAGGGTATCCATGAGCAGTTCTTC.